These 6 T cell receptor beta chains originate from one sample sequenced in a study of blood T cell repertoires in COVID-19. Profiled with immunoSEQ multiplex PCR; TCRdb holds only in-frame clones, not every one. The table lists 45,000 to 50,000 clones, 88% of them singletons. Source material: peripheral blood. Receptors were obtained from a man in his fifties with active COVID-19.

The chain combines TRBV18 with TRBJ2-7; 7 bases map to TRBD1. V lost 2 bases and J lost 4; bases outside the gene matches: 5. Germline assignment: CDR1 KGHSH and CDR2 LQKENI. The CDR3 extends over 14 amino acids. This chain's CDR3 is CASSPEGAGYEQYF. DNA for the CDR3: TGTGCCAGCTCACCAGAGGGGGCAGGGTACGAGCAGTACTTC.

In this sample, this clone turned up a few times. The chain is built from TRBV3-1 (or the pseudogene TRBV3-2) and TRBJ2-1; the match to TRBD2 covers 8 bases. The CDR3 loop spans 16 amino acids. Germline V CDR1 and CDR2: LGHDT, YNNKEL (reference sequence). With 0 bases clipped from V and 6 bases from J, the junction kept 7 bases outside the gene matches. The CDR3 sequence: CASSQELGGGTNEQFF. The CDR3 region has the DNA TGTGCCAGCAGCCAAGAACTGGGCGGGGGGACCAATGAGCAGTTCTTC.

The gene calls are TRBV5-4 and TRBJ2-1; 8 bases match TRBD2. CDR1 is SGHNT, CDR2 YYREEE, per germline (reference sequence). The CDR3 length is 15 residues. V gave up 4 bases and J gave up 4 bases; unmatched junction bases: 7. CDR3: CASSVAGGSYNEQFF. CDR3 DNA: TGTGCCAGCAGCGTTGCGGGGGGATCTTACAATGAGCAGTTCTTC.

The chain carries TRBV29-1 and TRBJ2-3, with TRBD2 matching over 7 bases. CDR1 is SQVTM and CDR2 is ANQGSEA in the germline V gene. The CDR3 loop spans 15 amino acids. J was trimmed by 6 bases and V by 5 bases; bases with no gene match: 14. This chain's CDR3 is CSVTAGVHFGDTQYF. In nucleotides, the CDR3 is TGCAGCGTTACGGCGGGAGTGCATTTTGGGGATACGCAGTATTTT.

The V gene is TRBV7-3, the J gene TRBJ2-3; 7 bases are shared with TRBD1. This CDR3 has 15 residues. V was clipped by 0 bases and J by 1 base; unmatched bases: 1. The germline V gene encodes CDR1 SGHTA and CDR2 FQGTGA. As DNA, the CDR3 is TGTGCCAGCAGCTTAACAACAGGGGGCACAGATACGCAGTATTTT. Translated, it gives CASSLTTGGTDTQYF. Drawing the rest from reference TRBV7-3 and TRBJ2-3, the complete variable domain is GAGVSQTPSNKVTEKGKYVELRCDPISGHTALYWYRQSLGQGPEFLIYFQGTGAADDSGLPNDRFFAVRPEGSVSTLKIQRTERGDSAVYLCASSLTTGGTDTQYFGPGTRLTVL.

This clone was seen once. In nucleotides, the CDR3 is TGTGCCAGCAGCTTGGTAACTAGCGGGGGTAATGAGCAGTTCTTC. It codes for CASSLVTSGGNEQFF. The rearrangement joins TRBV5-6 to TRBJ2-1, with 11 bases that match TRBD2. The V and J ends lost 0 bases and 7 bases, in that order; junction bases with no gene match: 3. This CDR3 is built from 15 residues. Germline loops: CDR1 SGHDT, CDR2 YYEEEE.